The rows below give T cell receptor beta chains drawn from one sample of a study of early T cells in non-severe SARS-CoV-2 infection. TCRdb processed the 5' RACE reads anew with MiXCR; each CDR3 protein has one entry. The table has some 50,000 distinct CDR3 sequences, roughly 9.2% seen once; the top ten hold approximately 4%. The source material was whole blood. The receptor set was obtained from an adult who was a healthcare worker with PCR-confirmed SARS-CoV-2 infection or an uninfected control (not recorded which). CDR3s include the opening cysteine and the closing phenylalanine or tryptophan. A D gene is named only where the DNA matches it firmly. A clone size is listed for some rows: how often the clone was seen (once, few, many), or a class if it is expanded.

D: TRBD2; size: few; V: TRBV6-5; J: TRBJ2-3; DNA: TGTGCCAGCAGTACCCGACTAGCGGGAGCAGATACGCAGTATTTT; CDR3: CASSTRLAGADTQYF
D: .; size: many; V: TRBV15; J: TRBJ1-2; DNA: TGTGCCACCAGCAGAGGTCGGGGCAAAAACCTTGGCTACACCTTC; CDR3: CATSRGRGKNLGYTF
D: .; size: many; V: TRBV20-1; J: TRBJ1-1; DNA: TGCAGTGCTAGATTTCAGGGAAACTTAATGAACACTGAAGCTTTCTTT; CDR3: CSARFQGNLMNTEAFF
D: TRBD1; size: many; V: TRBV7-2; J: TRBJ2-7; DNA: TGTGCCAGCAGCTTAGTGCCGTCAGGGGGAAAAGAGCAGTACTTC; CDR3: CASSLVPSGGKEQYF
D: .; size: .; V: TRBV7-8; J: TRBJ2-3; DNA: TGTGCCAGCAGCTTCCTAAGGGGCGTGAGCACAGATACGCAGTATTTT; CDR3: CASSFLRGVSTDTQYF
D: .; size: many; V: TRBV11-2; J: TRBJ2-3; DNA: TGTGCCAGCAGCTTATTCGGCTCAGATACGCAGTATTTT; CDR3: CASSLFGSDTQYF
D: TRBD1; size: many; V: TRBV24-1; J: TRBJ2-3; DNA: TGTGCCACCAGTGATGAAGGACAGGGGACAGATACGCAGTATTTT; CDR3: CATSDEGQGTDTQYF
D: TRBD2; size: many; V: TRBV9; J: TRBJ2-1; DNA: TGTGCCAGCAGCGTAGCTGGGACTAGCGAGGGTGAGCAGTTCTTC; CDR3: CASSVAGTSEGEQFF
D: .; size: many; V: TRBV12-5; J: TRBJ1-3; DNA: TGTGCTAGTGGTCTATCAGGAGTGGCAGGAAACACCATATATTTT; CDR3: CASGLSGVAGNTIYF
D: .; size: many; V: TRBV18; J: TRBJ1-3; DNA: TGTGCCAGCTCACCACTAAGTTCGGTCTCTGGAAACACCATATATTTT; CDR3: CASSPLSSVSGNTIYF
D: .; size: .; V: TRBV19; J: TRBJ1-2; DNA: TGTGCCAGTCTAACAGGGAACTATGGCTACACCTTC; CDR3: CASLTGNYGYTF
D: .; size: many; V: TRBV24-1; J: TRBJ2-4; DNA: TGTGCCACCAGCCCCAGGGGAAGCGGTAATAAGAACATTCAGTACTTC; CDR3: CATSPRGSGNKNIQYF
D: .; size: many; V: TRBV5-1; J: TRBJ2-1; DNA: TGCGCCAGCCTTAAGAACGCCGGGTCCGGGAATGAGCAGTTCTTC; CDR3: CASLKNAGSGNEQFF
D: TRBD1; size: .; V: TRBV6-2/TRBV6-3; J: TRBJ1-1; DNA: TGTGCCAGCAGTAGGTGGACAGGCCTCCTGAACACTGAAGCTTTCTTT; CDR3: CASSRWTGLLNTEAFF
D: TRBD1; size: many; V: TRBV4-1; J: TRBJ2-7; DNA: TGCGCCAGCAGCCAAAGGGGGCAGGGGCCCTACCCTCAGCAGTACTTC; CDR3: CASSQRGQGPYPQQYF
D: TRBD2; size: many; V: TRBV12-3/TRBV12-4; J: TRBJ2-7; DNA: TGTGCCAGCAGACCAGGACTAGCGGGATCCTACGAGCAGTACTTC; CDR3: CASRPGLAGSYEQYF
D: TRBD1; size: many; V: TRBV6-6; J: TRBJ2-3; DNA: TGTGCCAGCAGCCAATACGGACAGGGCCCCACAGATACGCAGTATTTT; CDR3: CASSQYGQGPTDTQYF
D: .; size: few; V: TRBV19; J: TRBJ2-1; DNA: TGTGCCAGTAGTATGGGTGGGAGCTCCTACAATGAGCAGTTCTTC; CDR3: CASSMGGSSYNEQFF
D: TRBD1; size: .; V: TRBV28; J: TRBJ2-3; DNA: TGTGCCAGCAGTTTATCCAGGGGGCTCACAGATACGCAGTATTTT; CDR3: CASSLSRGLTDTQYF
D: .; size: few; V: TRBV18; J: TRBJ2-7; DNA: TGTGCCAGCTCACCACCGGCAGGAACTTCTCCCTACGAGCAGTACTTC; CDR3: CASSPPAGTSPYEQYF
D: .; size: many; V: TRBV7-8; J: TRBJ2-3; DNA: TGTGCCAGCAGCTTTAGGGGGAGGGATAGCACAGATACGCAGTATTTT; CDR3: CASSFRGRDSTDTQYF
D: .; size: .; V: TRBV28; J: TRBJ2-7; DNA: TGTGCCAGCACCGGGGGGGCAGGGGGCGGCTACGAGCAGTACTTC; CDR3: CASTGGAGGGYEQYF
D: .; size: .; V: TRBV7-2; J: TRBJ1-4; DNA: TGTGCCAGCAGCCACAGGGATGAAAAACTGTTTTTT; CDR3: CASSHRDEKLFF
D: .; size: .; V: TRBV30; J: TRBJ2-1; DNA: TGTGCCTGGACCCAAGGGGCTAGCAGGACGAATGAGCAGTTCTTC; CDR3: CAWTQGASRTNEQFF
D: .; size: .; V: TRBV7-9; J: TRBJ1-2; DNA: TGTGCCAGCAGCTTCAGTCTTGGAACGGAAAATACCTTC; CDR3: CASSFSLGTENTF
D: .; size: few; V: TRBV29-1; J: TRBJ2-3; DNA: TGCAGCGTTGTATGGGGTACGCAGTATTTT; CDR3: CSVVWGTQYF
D: .; size: many; V: TRBV5-5; J: TRBJ2-2; DNA: TGTGCCAGCAGTTGGGTGGATTACACCGGGGAGCTGTTTTTT; CDR3: CASSWVDYTGELFF
D: .; size: many; V: TRBV11-2; J: TRBJ2-7; DNA: TGTGCCAGCAGCGATTTTCGCGGGGCCGGCTCCTACGAGCAGTACTTC; CDR3: CASSDFRGAGSYEQYF
D: TRBD2; size: few; V: TRBV12-3/TRBV12-4; J: TRBJ2-6; DNA: TGTGCCAGCAGTTTCGCTAAGGCTAGCGGAGCGAGGGCCAACGTCCTGACTTTC; CDR3: CASSFAKASGARANVLTF
D: TRBD2; size: many; V: TRBV12-3/TRBV12-4; J: TRBJ2-1; DNA: TGTGCCAGCAGTCCTGGACTAGCGGGGGGGCGAGGTGAGCAGTTCTTC; CDR3: CASSPGLAGGRGEQFF
D: .; size: few; V: TRBV21-1; J: TRBJ2-3; DNA: TGTGCCGGTAGGTGCCAGGGAGATACGCAGTATTTT; CDR3: CAGRCQGDTQYF
D: TRBD2; size: many; V: TRBV30; J: TRBJ2-1; DNA: TGTGCCTGGGTGAGGACTAGCGCGGGGAATGAGCAGTTCTTC; CDR3: CAWVRTSAGNEQFF
D: .; size: few; V: TRBV6-5; J: TRBJ2-3; DNA: TGTGCCAGCAGTGGGGGGAGCGAAAGCACAGATACGCAGTATTTT; CDR3: CASSGGSESTDTQYF
D: .; size: many; V: TRBV7-8; J: TRBJ2-3; DNA: TGTGCCAGCAGCGTAGCTGGGGGTAAGGTGCGGCAAACAGATACGCAGTATTTT; CDR3: CASSVAGGKVRQTDTQYF
D: TRBD1; size: many; V: TRBV4-3; J: TRBJ2-3; DNA: TGCGCCAGCAGCCAAGATGACCGGACAGGGAGAGATACGCAGTATTTT; CDR3: CASSQDDRTGRDTQYF
D: .; size: many; V: TRBV7-2; J: TRBJ2-1; DNA: TGTGCCAGCAGCTTAGCTGCAGGGTGGAATGAGCAGTTCTTC; CDR3: CASSLAAGWNEQFF
D: TRBD1; size: few; V: TRBV12-3/TRBV12-4; J: TRBJ2-1; DNA: TGTGCCAGCAACCGGGGGACAGGGGAGCAGTTCTTC; CDR3: CASNRGTGEQFF